Sequencing of this T cell receptor beta chain was carried out in a study of CD8 T cells in ankylosing spondylitis. This clonotype was observed at least ten times. Antigen specificity is unknown. General study points: Disease-linked clones reportedly concentrated significantly in matched ankylosing spondylitis synovial fluid.

By quantitative 5'-RACE with molecular barcodes, the TCR beta libraries were made. A single record per CDR3 protein comes from TCRdb applying MiXCR to the 5' RACE reads. Of 45,000 or so distinct CDR3 sequences in the sample, roughly 11% are singletons; the top ten hold 1.1% to 1.5%. The germline V gene has CDR1 LGHDT and CDR2 YNNKEL (reference sequence). This CDR3 has 17 residues. The J segment lost 7 bases and the V segment lost 0 bases, leaving 14 bases of the junction unmatched. The sequencing sample was made of blood, either unsorted or a sorted T cell fraction (not recorded which). The receptor was isolated from a male donor with ankylosing spondylitis or in good health (not recorded which). This chain links TRBV3-1 with TRBJ2-5; TRBD2 matches 7 bases. The CDR3 bases are TGTGCCAGCAGCCAAGACCTGGGAGGGTCGAACCTCGGGACCCAGTACTTC. This codes for CASSQDLGGSNLGTQYF.